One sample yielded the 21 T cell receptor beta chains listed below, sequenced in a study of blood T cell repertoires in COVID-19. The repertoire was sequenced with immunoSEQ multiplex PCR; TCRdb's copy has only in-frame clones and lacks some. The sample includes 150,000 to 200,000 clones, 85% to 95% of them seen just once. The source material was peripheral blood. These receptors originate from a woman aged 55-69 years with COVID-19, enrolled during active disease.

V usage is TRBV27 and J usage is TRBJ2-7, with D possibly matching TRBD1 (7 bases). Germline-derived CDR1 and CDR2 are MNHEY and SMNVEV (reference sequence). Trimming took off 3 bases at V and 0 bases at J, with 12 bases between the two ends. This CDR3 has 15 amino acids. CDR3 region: CASSFQGGLSYEQYF. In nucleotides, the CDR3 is TGTGCCAGCAGTTTTCAGGGGGGCCTCTCCTACGAGCAGTACTTC.

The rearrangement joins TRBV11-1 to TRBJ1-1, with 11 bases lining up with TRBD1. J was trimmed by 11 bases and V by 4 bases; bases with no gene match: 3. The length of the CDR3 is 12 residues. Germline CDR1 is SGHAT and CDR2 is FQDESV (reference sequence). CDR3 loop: CASSYGTGGAFF. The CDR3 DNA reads TGTGCCAGCAGCTATGGGACAGGGGGGGCTTTCTTT.

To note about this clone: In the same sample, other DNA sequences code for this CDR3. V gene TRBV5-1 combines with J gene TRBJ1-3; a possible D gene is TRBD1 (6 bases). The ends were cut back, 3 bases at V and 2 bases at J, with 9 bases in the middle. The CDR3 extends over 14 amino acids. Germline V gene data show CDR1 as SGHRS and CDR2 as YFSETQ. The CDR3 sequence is CASSSQGAGNTIYF. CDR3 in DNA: TGCGCCAGCAGCTCACAGGGCGCTGGAAACACCATATATTTT.

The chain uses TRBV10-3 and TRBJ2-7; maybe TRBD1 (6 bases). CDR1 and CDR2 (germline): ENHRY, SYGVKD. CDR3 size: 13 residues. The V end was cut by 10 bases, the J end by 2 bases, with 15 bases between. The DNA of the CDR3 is TGTGCCACGGGACACGGGCAACCCTACGAGCAGTACTTC. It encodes CATGHGQPYEQYF.

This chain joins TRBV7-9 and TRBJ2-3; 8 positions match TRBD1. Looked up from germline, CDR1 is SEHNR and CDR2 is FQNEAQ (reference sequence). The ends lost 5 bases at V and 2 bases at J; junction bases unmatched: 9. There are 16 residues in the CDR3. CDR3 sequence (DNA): TGTGCCAGCAGCGGACCGACAGGGGACCCCACAGATACGCAGTATTTT. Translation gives CASSGPTGDPTDTQYF.

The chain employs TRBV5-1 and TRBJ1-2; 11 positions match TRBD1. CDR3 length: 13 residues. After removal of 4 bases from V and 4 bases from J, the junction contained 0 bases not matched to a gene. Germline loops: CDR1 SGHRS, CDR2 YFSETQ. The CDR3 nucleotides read TGCGCCAGCAGCGGGACAGGGGGCTATGGCTACACCTTC. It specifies CASSGTGGYGYTF.

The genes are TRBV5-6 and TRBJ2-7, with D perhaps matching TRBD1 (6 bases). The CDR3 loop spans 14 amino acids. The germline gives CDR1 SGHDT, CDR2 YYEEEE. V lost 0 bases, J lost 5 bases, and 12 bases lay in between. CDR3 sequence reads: CASSLGRGIHEQYF. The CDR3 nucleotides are TGTGCCAGCAGCTTGGGCAGGGGAATTCACGAGCAGTACTTC.

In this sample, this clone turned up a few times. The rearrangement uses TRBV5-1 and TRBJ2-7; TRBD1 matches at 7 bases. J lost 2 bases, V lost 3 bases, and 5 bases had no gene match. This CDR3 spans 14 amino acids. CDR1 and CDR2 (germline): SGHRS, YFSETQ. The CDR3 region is CASSYFGQAYEQYF. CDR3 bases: TGCGCCAGCAGCTACTTTGGACAGGCCTACGAGCAGTACTTC.

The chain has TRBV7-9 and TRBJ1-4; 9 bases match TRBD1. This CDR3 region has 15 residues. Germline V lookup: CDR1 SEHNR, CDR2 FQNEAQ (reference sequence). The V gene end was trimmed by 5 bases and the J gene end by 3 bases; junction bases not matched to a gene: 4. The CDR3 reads CASSPRTGANEKLFF. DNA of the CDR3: TGTGCCAGCAGCCCCAGGACAGGGGCTAATGAAAAACTGTTTTTT.

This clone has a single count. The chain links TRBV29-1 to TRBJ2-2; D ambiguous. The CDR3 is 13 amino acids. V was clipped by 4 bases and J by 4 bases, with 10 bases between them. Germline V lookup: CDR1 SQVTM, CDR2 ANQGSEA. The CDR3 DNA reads TGCAGCGTTGCTGTTCGGAGCACCGGGGAGCTGTTTTTT. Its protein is CSVAVRSTGELFF.

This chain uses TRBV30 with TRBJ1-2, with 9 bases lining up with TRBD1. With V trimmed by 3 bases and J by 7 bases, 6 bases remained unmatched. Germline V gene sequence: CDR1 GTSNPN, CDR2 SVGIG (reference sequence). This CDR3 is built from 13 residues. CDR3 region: CAWSPGQGFGYTF. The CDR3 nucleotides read TGTGCCTGGAGCCCGGGACAGGGCTTTGGCTACACCTTC. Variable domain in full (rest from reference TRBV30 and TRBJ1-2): SQTIHQWPATLVQPVGSPLSLECTVEGTSNPNLYWYRQAAGRGLQLLFYSVGIGQISSEVPQNLSASRPQDRQFILSSKKLLLSDSGFYLCAWSPGQGFGYTFGSGTRLTVV.

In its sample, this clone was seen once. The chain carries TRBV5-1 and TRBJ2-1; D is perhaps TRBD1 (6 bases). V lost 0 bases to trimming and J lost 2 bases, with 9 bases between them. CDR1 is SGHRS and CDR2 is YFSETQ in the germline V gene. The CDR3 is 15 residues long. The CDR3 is CASSLAGDPYNEQFF. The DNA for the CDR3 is TGCGCCAGCAGCTTGGCAGGGGACCCCTACAATGAGCAGTTCTTC.

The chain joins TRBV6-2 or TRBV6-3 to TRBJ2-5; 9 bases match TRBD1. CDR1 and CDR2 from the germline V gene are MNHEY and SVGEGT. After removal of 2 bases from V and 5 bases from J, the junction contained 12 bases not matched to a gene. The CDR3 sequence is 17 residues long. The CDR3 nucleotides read TGTGCCAGCAGTTACCCCGCAACAGGGGGCATGTGGGAGACCCAGTACTTC. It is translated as CASSYPATGGMWETQYF.

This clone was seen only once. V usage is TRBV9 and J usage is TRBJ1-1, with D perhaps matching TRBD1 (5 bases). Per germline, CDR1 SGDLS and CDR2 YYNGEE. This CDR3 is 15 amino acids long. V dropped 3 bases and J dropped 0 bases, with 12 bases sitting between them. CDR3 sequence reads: CASSAGGLMNTEAFF. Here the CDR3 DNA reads TGTGCCAGCAGCGCGGGGGGGTTGATGAACACTGAAGCTTTCTTT.

The DNA of the CDR3 is TGTGCCAGCAGCCCAGGACGGGGGAATTCACCCCTCCACTTT. Amino acids: CASSPGRGNSPLHF. V usage is TRBV7-2 and J usage is TRBJ1-6; a weak D match, TRBD1 (5 bases). CDR1 SGHTA and CDR2 FQGNSA come from the germline V gene. The CDR3 totals 14 residues. With 5 bases removed from V and 7 bases from J, the gap between germline ends came to 12 bases.

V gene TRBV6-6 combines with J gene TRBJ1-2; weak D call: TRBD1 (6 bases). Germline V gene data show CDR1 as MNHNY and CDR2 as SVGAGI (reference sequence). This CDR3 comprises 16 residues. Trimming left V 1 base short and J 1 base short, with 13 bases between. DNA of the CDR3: TGTGCCAGCAGTTACTACCGGACAGCTGTTAACTATGGCTACACCTTC. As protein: CASSYYRTAVNYGYTF.

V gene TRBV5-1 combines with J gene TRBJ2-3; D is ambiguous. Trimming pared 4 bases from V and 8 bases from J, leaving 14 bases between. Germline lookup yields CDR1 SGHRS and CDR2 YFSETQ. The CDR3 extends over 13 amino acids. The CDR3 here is CASSPRGTGTQYF. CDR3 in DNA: TGCGCCAGCAGCCCCCGCGGAACGGGTACGCAGTATTTT.

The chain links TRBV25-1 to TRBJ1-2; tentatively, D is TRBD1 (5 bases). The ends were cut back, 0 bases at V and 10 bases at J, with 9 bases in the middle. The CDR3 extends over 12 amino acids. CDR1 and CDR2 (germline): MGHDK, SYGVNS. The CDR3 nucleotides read TGTGCCAGCAGTGAATATGTAGGGGACTACACCTTC. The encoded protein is CASSEYVGDYTF.

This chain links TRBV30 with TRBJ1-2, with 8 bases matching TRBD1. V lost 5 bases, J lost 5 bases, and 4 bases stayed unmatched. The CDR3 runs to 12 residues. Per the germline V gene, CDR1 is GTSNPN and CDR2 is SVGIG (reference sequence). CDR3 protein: CAWQGAGYGYTF. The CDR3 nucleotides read TGTGCCTGGCAGGGGGCAGGATATGGCTACACCTTC.

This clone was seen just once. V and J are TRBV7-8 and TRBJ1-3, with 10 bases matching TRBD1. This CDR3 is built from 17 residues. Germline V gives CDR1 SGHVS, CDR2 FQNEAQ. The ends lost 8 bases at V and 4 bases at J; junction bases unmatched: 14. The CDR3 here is CASYRDRGVYRGNTIYF. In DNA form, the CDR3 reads TGTGCCAGCTATCGGGACAGGGGAGTCTATCGGGGAAACACCATATATTTT.

CDR3 DNA sequence: TGTGCCAGCAGTGGGAGGGAGGAAAAACTGTTTTTT. This codes for CASSGREEKLFF. The chain employs TRBV21-1 and TRBJ1-4. TRBV21-1 is given as a pseudogene. The CDR3 has 12 amino acids.